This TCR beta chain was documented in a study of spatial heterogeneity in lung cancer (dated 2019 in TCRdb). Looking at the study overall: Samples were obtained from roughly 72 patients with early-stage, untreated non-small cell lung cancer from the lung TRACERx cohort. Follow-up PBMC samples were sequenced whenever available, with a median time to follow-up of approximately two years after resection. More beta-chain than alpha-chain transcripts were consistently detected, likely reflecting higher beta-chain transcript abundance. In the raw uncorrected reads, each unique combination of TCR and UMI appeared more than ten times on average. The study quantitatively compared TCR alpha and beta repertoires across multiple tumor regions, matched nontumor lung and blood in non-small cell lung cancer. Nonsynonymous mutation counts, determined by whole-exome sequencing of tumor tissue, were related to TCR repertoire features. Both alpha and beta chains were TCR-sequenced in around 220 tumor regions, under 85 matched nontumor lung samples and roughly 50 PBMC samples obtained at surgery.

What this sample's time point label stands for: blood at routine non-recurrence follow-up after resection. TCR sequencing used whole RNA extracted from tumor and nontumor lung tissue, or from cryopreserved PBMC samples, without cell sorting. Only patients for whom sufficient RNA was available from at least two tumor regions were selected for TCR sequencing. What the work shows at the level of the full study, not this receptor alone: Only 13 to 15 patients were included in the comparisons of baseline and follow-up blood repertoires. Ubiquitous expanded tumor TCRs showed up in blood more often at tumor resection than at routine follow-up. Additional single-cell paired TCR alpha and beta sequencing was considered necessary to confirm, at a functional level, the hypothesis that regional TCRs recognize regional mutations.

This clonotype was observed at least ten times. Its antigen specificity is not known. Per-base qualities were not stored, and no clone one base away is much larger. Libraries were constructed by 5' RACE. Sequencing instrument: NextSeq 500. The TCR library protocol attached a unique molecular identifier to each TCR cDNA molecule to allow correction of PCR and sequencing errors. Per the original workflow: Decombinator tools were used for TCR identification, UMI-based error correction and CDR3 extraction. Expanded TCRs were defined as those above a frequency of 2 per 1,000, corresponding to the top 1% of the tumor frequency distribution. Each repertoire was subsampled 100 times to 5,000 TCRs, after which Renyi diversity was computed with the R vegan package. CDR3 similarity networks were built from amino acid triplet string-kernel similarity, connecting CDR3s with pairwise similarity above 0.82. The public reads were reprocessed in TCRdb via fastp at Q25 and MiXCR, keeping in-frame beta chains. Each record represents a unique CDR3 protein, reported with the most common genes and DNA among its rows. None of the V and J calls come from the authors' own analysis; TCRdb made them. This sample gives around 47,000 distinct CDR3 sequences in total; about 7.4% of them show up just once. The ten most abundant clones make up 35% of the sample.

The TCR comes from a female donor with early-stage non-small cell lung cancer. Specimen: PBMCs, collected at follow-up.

The CDR3 loop reads CASSFGGGSTYEQYF. The nucleotide sequence reads as follows: TGTGCCAGCAGCTTTGGAGGGGGTAGTACCTACGAGCAGTACTTC. The rearrangement joined TRBV7-9 to TRBJ2-7, with a tentative D call of TRBD1 or TRBD2, each matching 6 bases. The CDR3 contains 15 residues, cysteine and phenylalanine counted. Just CDR3 DNA is preserved here, 45 bases in frame from base 1. The germline V gene (reference sequence) sets CDR1 to SEHNR and CDR2 to FQNEAQ. Cut back by 3 bases and 2 bases, the V and J ends lie 14 bases apart.